The rows below give T cell receptor beta chains drawn from one sample of a study of response to subunit inactivated influenza vaccine. Via MiXCR, TCRdb re-called the RT-PCR reads, giving one row per CDR3 protein. This sample has more than 700,000 distinct CDR3 sequences; 21% occur once, and the top ten carry more than 8.5%. The input for sequencing was PBMCs from blood, taken 5 days after vaccination. These receptors were obtained from a man aged 45-65 years who received an inactivated influenza vaccine. Both conserved end residues are trimmed from each CDR3.

v_call | cdr3_aa
TRBV27 | ASADTDRRAGEQF
TRBV5-1 | ASSPGKTGGELF
TRBV29-1 | SVEALAGANEQF
TRBV6-1 | ASTNRASGAGEQF
TRBV2 | ASSISGSPGNTIY
TRBV5-1 | ASSSSPGGNTGELF
TRBV24-1 | ATSDGQPYNEQF
TRBV6-1 | ASTPTGAVSYEQY
TRBV20-1 | SARGDREATNEKLF
TRBV5-1 | ASSGQGPNEQF
TRBV7-2 | ASSSTASSYEQY
TRBV12-5 | ASGLASLAGGFEDTQY
TRBV24-1 | ATSDPSSGSSHEQF
TRBV7-2 | ASSRERSFDTQY
TRBV5-6 | ASNLGPDTGELF
TRBV29-1 | SVDTSGGTDTQY